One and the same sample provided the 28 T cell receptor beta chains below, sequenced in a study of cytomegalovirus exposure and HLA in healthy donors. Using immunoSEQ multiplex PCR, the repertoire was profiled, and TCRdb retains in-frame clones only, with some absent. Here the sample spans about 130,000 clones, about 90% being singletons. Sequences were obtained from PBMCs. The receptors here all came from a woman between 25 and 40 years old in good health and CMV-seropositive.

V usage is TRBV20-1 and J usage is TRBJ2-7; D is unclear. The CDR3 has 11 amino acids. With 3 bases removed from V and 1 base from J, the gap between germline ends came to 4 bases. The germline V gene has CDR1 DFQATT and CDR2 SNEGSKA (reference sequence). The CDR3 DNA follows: TGCAGTGCTAGCCGGTCCTACGAGCAGTACTTC. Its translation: CSASRSYEQYF.

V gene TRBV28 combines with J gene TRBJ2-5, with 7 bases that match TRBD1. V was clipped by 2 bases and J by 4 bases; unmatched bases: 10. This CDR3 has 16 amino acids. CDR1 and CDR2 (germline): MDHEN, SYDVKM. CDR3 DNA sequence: TGTGCCAGCAGTTTAGGGTCGTTTAACAGGGGAGAGACCCAGTACTTC. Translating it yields CASSLGSFNRGETQYF.

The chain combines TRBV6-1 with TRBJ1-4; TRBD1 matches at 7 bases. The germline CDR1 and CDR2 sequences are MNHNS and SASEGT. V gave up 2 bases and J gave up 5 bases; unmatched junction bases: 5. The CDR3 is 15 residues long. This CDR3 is CASSEWVRGNEKLFF. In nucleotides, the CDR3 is TGTGCCAGCAGTGAATGGGTCAGGGGGAATGAAAAACTGTTTTTT.

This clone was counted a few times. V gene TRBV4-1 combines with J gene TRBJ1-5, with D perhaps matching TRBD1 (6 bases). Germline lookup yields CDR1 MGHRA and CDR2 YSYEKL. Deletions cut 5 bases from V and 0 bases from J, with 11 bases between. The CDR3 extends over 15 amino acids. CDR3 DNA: TGCGCCAGCAGCTCCACAGGGAATAGCAATCAGCCCCAGCATTTT. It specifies CASSSTGNSNQPQHF.

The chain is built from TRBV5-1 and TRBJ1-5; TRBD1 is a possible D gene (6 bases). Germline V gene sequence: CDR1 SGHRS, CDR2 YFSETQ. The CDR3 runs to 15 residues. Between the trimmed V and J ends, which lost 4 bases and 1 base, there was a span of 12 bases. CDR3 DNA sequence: TGCGCCAGCAGCATCGGGACAAAAAGCAATCAGCCCCAGCATTTT. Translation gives CASSIGTKSNQPQHF.

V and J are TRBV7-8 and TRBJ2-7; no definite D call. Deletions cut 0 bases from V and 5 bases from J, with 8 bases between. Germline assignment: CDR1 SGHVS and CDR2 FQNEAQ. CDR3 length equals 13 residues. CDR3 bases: TGTGCCAGCAGCTTAGCGATTTCGGACGAGCAGTACTTC. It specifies CASSLAISDEQYF.

The CDR3 is CASSPSSGNTIYF. DNA of the CDR3: TGTGCCAGTAGTCCCTCCAGTGGAAACACCATATATTTT. The V and J genes are TRBV19 and TRBJ1-3, with D hard to call. V shed 5 bases and J shed 3 bases, with 8 bases lying between them. Germline CDR1 and CDR2: LNHDA and SQIVND (reference sequence). The length of the CDR3 is 13 residues.

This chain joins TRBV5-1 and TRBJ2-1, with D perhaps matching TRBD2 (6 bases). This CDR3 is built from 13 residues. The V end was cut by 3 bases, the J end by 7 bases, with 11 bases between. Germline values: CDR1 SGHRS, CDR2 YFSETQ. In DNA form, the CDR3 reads TGCGCCAGCAGCTCCATAGGAGGGAATGAGCAGTTCTTC. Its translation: CASSSIGGNEQFF.

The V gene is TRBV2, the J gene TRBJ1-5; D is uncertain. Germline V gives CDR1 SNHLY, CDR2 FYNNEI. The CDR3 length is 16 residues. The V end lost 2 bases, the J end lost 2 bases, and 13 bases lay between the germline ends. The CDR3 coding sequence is TGTGCCAGCAGTGAATCGAGCTACCTACGCAATCAGCCCCAGCATTTT. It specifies CASSESSYLRNQPQHF.

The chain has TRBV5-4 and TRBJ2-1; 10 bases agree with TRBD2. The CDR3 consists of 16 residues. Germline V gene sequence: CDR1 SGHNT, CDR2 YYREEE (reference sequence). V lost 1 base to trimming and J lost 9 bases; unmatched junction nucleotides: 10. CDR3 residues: CASSLPLAGAVGEQFF. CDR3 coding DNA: TGTGCCAGCAGCTTGCCCCTAGCGGGAGCGGTCGGTGAGCAGTTCTTC. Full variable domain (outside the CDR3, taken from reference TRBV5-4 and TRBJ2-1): ETGVTQSPTHLIKTRGQQVTLRCSSQSGHNTVSWYQQALGQGPQFIFQYYREEENGRGNFPPRFSGLQFPNYSSELNVNALELDDSALYLCASSLPLAGAVGEQFFGPGTRLTVL.

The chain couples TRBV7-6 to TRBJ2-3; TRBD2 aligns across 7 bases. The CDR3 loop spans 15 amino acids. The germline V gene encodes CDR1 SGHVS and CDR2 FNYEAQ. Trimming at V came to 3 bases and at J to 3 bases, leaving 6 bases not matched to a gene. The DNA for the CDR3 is TGTGCCAGCAGCTTTGGGGGAGGGCGGACAGATACGCAGTATTTT. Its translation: CASSFGGGRTDTQYF.

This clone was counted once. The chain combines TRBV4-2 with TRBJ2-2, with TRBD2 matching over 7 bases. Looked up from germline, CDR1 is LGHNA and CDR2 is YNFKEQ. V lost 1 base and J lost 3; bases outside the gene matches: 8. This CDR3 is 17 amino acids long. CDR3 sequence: CASSQVGGGPDTGELFF. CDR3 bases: TGTGCCAGCAGCCAAGTTGGGGGAGGGCCAGACACCGGGGAGCTGTTTTTT.

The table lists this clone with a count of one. This chain's CDR3 is CASSGTGGHTEAFF. The CDR3 DNA is TGCGCCAGCAGTGGAACAGGGGGCCACACTGAAGCTTTCTTT. The chain recombines TRBV10-2 with TRBJ1-1; 9 bases line up with TRBD1. Per germline, CDR1 WSHSY and CDR2 SAAADI. The junction had 3 bases not matched to a gene; V was cut back by 4 bases and J by 3 bases. CDR3 length: 14 residues.

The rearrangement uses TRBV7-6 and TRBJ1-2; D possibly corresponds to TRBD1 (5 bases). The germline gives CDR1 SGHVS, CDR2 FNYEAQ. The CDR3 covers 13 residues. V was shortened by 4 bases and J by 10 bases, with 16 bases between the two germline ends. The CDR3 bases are TGTGCCAGCAGCTCAACACAGGAGCTCCCCTACACCTTC. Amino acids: CASSSTQELPYTF.

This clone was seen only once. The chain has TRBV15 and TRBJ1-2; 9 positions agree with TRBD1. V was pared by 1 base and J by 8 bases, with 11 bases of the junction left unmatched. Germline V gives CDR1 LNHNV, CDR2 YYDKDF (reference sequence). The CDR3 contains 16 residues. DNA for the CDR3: TGTGCCACCAGCAGAGTGATTACAGGGGGCGCGGGGGGCTACACCTTC. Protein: CATSRVITGGAGGYTF.

CDR3 in DNA: TGTGCCAGCAGCTCACCCGGGACACACTCTACCTACGAGCAGTACTTC. This translates into CASSSPGTHSTYEQYF. This chain connects TRBV11-2 to TRBJ2-7, with D perhaps matching TRBD1 (6 bases). CDR1 and CDR2 from the germline V gene are SGHAT and FQNNGV. CDR3 size: 16 residues. V gave up 4 bases and J gave up 2 bases, with 18 bases separating them.

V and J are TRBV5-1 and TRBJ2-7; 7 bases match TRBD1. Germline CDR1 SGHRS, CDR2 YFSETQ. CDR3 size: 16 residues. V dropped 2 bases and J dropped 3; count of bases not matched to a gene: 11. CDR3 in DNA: TGCGCCAGCAGCTTTGGGAACTCAGGGGGTGGCTACGAGCAGTACTTC. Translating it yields CASSFGNSGGGYEQYF. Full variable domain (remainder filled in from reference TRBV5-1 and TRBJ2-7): KAGVTQTPRYLIKTRGQQVTLSCSPISGHRSVSWYQQTPGQGLQFLFEYFSETQRNKGNFPGRFSGRQFSNSRSEMNVSTLELGDSALYLCASSFGNSGGGYEQYFGPGTRLTVT.

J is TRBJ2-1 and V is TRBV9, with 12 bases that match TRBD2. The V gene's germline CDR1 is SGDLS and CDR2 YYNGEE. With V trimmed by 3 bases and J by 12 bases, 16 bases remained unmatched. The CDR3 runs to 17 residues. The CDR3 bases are TGTGCCAGCAGCGCCTCAGATCTAGCGGGAGGGCCCCTAGGGCAGTTCTTC. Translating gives CASSASDLAGGPLGQFF.

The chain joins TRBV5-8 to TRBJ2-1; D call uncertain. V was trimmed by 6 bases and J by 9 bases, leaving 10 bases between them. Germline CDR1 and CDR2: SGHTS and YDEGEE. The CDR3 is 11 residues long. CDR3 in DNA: TGTGCCAGCAATCGTTTGCGTGAGCAGTTCTTC. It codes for CASNRLREQFF.

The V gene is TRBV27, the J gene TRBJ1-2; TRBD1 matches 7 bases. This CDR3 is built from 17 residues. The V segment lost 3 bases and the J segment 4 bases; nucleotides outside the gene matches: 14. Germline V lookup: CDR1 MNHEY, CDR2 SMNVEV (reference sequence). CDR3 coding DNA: TGTGCCAGCAGTTTGGGGATAATAGAGGGGGCGCTCTATGGCTACACCTTC. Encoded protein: CASSLGIIEGALYGYTF.

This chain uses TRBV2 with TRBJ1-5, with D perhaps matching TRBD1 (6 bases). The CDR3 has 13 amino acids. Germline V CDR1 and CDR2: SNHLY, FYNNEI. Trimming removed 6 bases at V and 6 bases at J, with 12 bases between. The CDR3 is CASRSGERQPQHF. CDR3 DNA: TGTGCCAGCAGGTCAGGGGAGCGTCAGCCCCAGCATTTT.

CDR3 region: CASSQGTSPGELFF. The CDR3 bases are TGCGCCAGCAGCCAAGGGACTAGCCCCGGGGAGCTGTTTTTT. This chain uses TRBV4-1 with TRBJ2-2, with 8 bases matching TRBD2. There are 14 residues in the CDR3. Germline CDR1 reads MGHRA; CDR2 reads YSYEKL. J gave up 6 bases and V 1 base, and 1 base lay outside the gene matches.

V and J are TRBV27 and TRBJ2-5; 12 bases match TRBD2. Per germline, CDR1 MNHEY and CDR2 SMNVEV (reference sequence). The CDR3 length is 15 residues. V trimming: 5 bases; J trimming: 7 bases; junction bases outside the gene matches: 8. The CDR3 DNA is TGTGCCAGCAGTCCTAGCGGGGGGGCCAGGGGGACCCAGTACTTC. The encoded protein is CASSPSGGARGTQYF.

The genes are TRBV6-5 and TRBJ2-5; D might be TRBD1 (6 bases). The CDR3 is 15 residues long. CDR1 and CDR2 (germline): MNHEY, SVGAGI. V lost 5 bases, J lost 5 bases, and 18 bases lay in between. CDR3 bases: TGTGCCAGCAGTCAAACCGGACAGAGGGGGGAGACCCAGTACTTC. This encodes CASSQTGQRGETQYF.

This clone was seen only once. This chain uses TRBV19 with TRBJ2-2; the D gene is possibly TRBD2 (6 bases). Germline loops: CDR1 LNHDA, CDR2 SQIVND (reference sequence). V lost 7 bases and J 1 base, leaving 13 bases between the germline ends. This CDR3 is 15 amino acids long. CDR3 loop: CASKGGVGNTGELFF. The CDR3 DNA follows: TGTGCCAGTAAAGGCGGGGTGGGGAACACCGGGGAGCTGTTTTTT.

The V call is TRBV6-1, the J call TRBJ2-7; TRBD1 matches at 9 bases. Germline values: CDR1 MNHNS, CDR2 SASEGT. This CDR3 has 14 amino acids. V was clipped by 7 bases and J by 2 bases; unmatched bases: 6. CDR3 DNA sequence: TGTGCCAGCACGAGGGACAGGGAGGCCTACGAGCAGTACTTC. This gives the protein CASTRDREAYEQYF.

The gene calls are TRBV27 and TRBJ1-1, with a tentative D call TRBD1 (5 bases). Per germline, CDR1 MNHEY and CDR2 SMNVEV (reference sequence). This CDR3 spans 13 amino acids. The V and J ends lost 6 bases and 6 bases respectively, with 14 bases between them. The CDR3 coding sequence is TGTGCCAGCAGCCCCACACAGGCTTCTGAAGCTTTCTTT. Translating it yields CASSPTQASEAFF.

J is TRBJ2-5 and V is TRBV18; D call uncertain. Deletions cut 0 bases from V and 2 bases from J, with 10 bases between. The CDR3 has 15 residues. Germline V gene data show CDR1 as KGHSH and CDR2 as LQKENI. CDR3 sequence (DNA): TGTGCCAGCTCACCACCGTCGAGGATACAAGAGACCCAGTACTTC. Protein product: CASSPPSRIQETQYF.